The clone carrying this T cell receptor (beta chain) has only a few counts. The data were taken from a study of T-cell reconstitution after alpha-beta-depleted transplantation in children. Germline V gives CDR1 SGHKS, CDR2 YYEKEE (reference sequence). The trim removed 2 bases at V and 7 bases at J, leaving 15 bases unmatched. The CDR3 spans 17 residues. The authors prepared the TCRbeta library with unique molecular identifiers. TCRdb analysed the PCR reads with MiXCR anew, one entry per CDR3 protein. The sample includes about 360,000 distinct CDR3 sequences, roughly 14% of them seen just once. The specimen comprised PBMCs, sampled from the stem cell graft. The sequence was collected from a human donor who donated a stem cell graft to a child with Fanconi anemia. The chain is built from TRBV5-5 and TRBJ1-1, with TRBD1 matching 9 bases. Written as DNA, the CDR3 is TGTGCCAGCAGCTTTTCAGGACAGGGGTTTGCACTTAATGAAGCTTTCTTT. Translation gives CASSFSGQGFALNEAFF.